The 4 T cell receptor beta chains listed next were all sequenced from one sample in a study of T cell responses to AZD1222 COVID-19 vaccine. The assay was immunoSEQ multiplex PCR, and TCRdb's table has in-frame clones only and misses some. Of around 120,000 clones listed, about 92% are singletons. Specimen: peripheral blood, collected 28 days after the second AZD1222 dose. These receptors were taken from an adult who received the AZD1222 COVID-19 vaccine.

This clone appeared a single time. V usage is TRBV11-3 and J usage is TRBJ2-1, with D possibly being TRBD2 (7 bases). Germline V gene sequence: CDR1 SGHNT, CDR2 YENEEA. This CDR3 region has 15 residues. The germline V and J ends were trimmed by 5 bases and 1 base, with 12 bases remaining between them. The CDR3 region has the DNA TGTGCCAGCAGCCGAGGGGGGGGTTCCTACAATGAGCAGTTCTTC. The encoded protein is CASSRGGGSYNEQFF.

This clone was observed once. The CDR3 coding sequence is TGTGCCAGCAGCAGAAGAGTGGCAGGGGTTTCCGGGGAGCTGTTTTTT. Translation gives CASSRRVAGVSGELFF. This chain joins TRBV27 and TRBJ2-2; perhaps TRBD1 as D (6 bases). CDR1 MNHEY and CDR2 SMNVEV come from the germline V gene (reference sequence). V dropped 6 bases and J dropped 6 bases, with 20 bases sitting between them. The CDR3 has 16 amino acids.

The chain has TRBV18 and TRBJ2-3, with 7 bases matching TRBD1. This CDR3 is 15 amino acids long. Germline CDR1 KGHSH, CDR2 LQKENI. J was trimmed by 1 base and V by 2 bases; bases with no gene match: 3. CDR3 region: CASSPTGVRTDTQYF. For the CDR3, the DNA is TGTGCCAGCTCACCAACAGGGGTCCGCACAGATACGCAGTATTTT. The full variable domain, its missing parts supplied by reference TRBV18 and TRBJ2-3, is NAGVMQNPRHLVRRRGQEARLRCSPMKGHSHVYWYRQLPEEGLKFMVYLQKENIIDESGMPKERFSAEFPKEGPSILRIQQVVRGDSAAYFCASSPTGVRTDTQYFGPGTRLTVL.

The J gene is TRBJ1-2, the V gene TRBV30; TRBD1 is a possible D gene (5 bases). Per germline, CDR1 GTSNPN and CDR2 SVGIG (reference sequence). This CDR3 contains 14 residues. V was pared by 0 bases and J by 3 bases, with 11 bases between. The CDR3 here is CAWSVGRGHYGYTF. The CDR3 DNA follows: TGTGCCTGGAGTGTAGGTCGGGGCCACTATGGCTACACCTTC.